Listed here are 3 T cell receptor beta chains from one sample, sequenced in a study of post-analysis software for immune sequencing data. Whole-study results and caveats: TRBV5-6, TRBV5-1 and TRBV20-1 were among roughly five TRBV segments more frequent in patients than controls.

The TCR beta cDNA libraries contained unique molecular identifiers. TCRdb recomputed calls from the PCR reads with MiXCR, one row per CDR3 protein. The sample consists of roughly 170,000 distinct CDR3 sequences, over 25% of them appearing once. The antigens for these receptors are not known. Sequencing used blood. These receptors were collected from a girl aged 10 to 17 with multiple sclerosis.

This chain connects TRBV28 to TRBJ2-1; TRBD2 aligns across 7 bases. CDR1 MDHEN and CDR2 SYDVKM come from the germline V gene. This CDR3 contains 16 residues. V lost 2 bases, J lost 1 base, and 5 bases stayed unmatched. The CDR3 spells CASSLVSSGSYNEQFF. CDR3 in DNA: TGTGCCAGCAGTTTAGTGTCTAGCGGATCCTACAATGAGCAGTTCTTC. The complete variable domain, with remaining parts taken from reference TRBV28 and TRBJ2-1, reads DVKVTQSSRYLVKRTGEKVFLECVQDMDHENMFWYRQDPGLGLRLIYFSYDVKMKEKGDIPEGYSVSREKKERFSLILESASTNQTSMYLCASSLVSSGSYNEQFFGPGTRLTVL.

The chain couples TRBV5-1 to TRBJ2-3; 8 bases are a match to TRBD2. Germline-derived CDR1 and CDR2 are SGHRS and YFSETQ. The CDR3 extends over 16 amino acids. The ends lost 2 bases at V and 2 bases at J; junction bases unmatched: 7. CDR3 sequence (DNA): TGCGCCAGCAGCTTTAGCGGGGACGCAATCACAGATACGCAGTATTTT. Translation gives CASSFSGDAITDTQYF.

In this sample, this clonotype turned up a few times. The chain combines TRBV5-1 with TRBJ2-5; 9 nucleotides align to TRBD1. Trimming took 0 bases from V and 11 from J; bases not matched to a gene: 14. The CDR3 runs to 16 residues. Germline CDR1 is SGHRS and CDR2 is YFSETQ. The CDR3 loop is CASSLEGTGSHNEQYF. As DNA, the CDR3 is TGCGCCAGCAGCTTGGAGGGGACAGGGTCCCACAATGAGCAGTACTTC.